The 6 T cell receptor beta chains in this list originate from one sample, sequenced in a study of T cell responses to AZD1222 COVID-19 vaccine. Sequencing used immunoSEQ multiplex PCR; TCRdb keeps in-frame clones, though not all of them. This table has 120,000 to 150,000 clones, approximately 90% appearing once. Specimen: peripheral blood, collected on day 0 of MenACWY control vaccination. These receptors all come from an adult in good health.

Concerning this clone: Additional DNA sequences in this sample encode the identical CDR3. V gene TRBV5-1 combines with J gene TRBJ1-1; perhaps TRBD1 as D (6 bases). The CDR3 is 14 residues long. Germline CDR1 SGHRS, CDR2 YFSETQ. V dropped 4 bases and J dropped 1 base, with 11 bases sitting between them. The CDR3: CASSPRTENTEAFF. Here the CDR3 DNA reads TGCGCCAGCAGCCCTAGGACAGAGAACACTGAAGCTTTCTTT.

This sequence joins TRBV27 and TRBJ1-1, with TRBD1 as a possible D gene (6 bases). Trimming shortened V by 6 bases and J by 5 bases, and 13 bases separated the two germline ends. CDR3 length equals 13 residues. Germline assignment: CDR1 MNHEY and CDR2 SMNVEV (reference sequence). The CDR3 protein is CASRSVGHTEAFF. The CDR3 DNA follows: TGTGCCAGCAGGTCCGTGGGACATACTGAAGCTTTCTTT.

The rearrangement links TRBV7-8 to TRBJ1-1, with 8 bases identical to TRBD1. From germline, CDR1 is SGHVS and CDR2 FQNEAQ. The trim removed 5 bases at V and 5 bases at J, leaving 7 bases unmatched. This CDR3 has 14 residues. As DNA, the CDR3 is TGTGCCAGCAGCCGCAGGGGGCAGAGGACTGAAGCTTTCTTT. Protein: CASSRRGQRTEAFF.

In DNA, the CDR3 is TGCGCCAGCAGCTTGGCCCTAGCGGAGGAGACCCAGTACTTC. Its translation: CASSLALAEETQYF. The genes are TRBV5-1 and TRBJ2-5; the match to TRBD2 covers 7 bases. Per germline, CDR1 SGHRS and CDR2 YFSETQ. Germline trimming cut 0 bases from V and 5 bases from J; bases unmatched to any gene: 4. CDR3 length equals 14 residues.

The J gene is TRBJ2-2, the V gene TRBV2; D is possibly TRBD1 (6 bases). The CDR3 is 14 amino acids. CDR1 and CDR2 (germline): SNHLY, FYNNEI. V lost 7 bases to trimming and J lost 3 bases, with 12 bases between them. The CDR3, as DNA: TGTGCCAGCAACGAACAGGGTGACACCGGGGAGCTGTTTTTT. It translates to CASNEQGDTGELFF.

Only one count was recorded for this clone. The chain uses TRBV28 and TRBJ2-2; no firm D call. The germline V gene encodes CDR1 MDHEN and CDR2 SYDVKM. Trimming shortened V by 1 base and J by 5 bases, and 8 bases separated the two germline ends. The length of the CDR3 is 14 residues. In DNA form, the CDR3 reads TGTGCCAGCAGTTTATTCCGGAGTACCGGGGAGCTGTTTTTT. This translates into CASSLFRSTGELFF.